This T cell receptor beta chain was retrieved from a study of T cells in Graves' hyperthyroidism and ophthalmopathy. It was RNA transcripts that yielded the amplified TCR beta CDR3 regions. Primed by the HTBI set, a first-round RT-PCR was run on the TCR CDR3. TCRdb reprocessed the multiplex PCR reads with MiXCR, giving one entry per CDR3 protein. The sample has around 350,000 distinct CDR3 sequences, about 14% seen once; the top ten hold roughly a fifth. The CDR3 has 16 residues. Germline V gene sequence: CDR1 PRHDT, CDR2 FYEKMQ (reference sequence). Trimming cost V 3 bases and J 1 base, with 15 bases left between them. The sample holds many counts of this clonotype.

This chain joins TRBV13 and TRBJ1-1, with D tentatively TRBD1 (5 bases). The sample taken for sequencing was blood. The clonotype comes from a woman in her twenties or thirties with Graves' ophthalmopathy. The CDR3 bases are TGTGCCAGCAGCTTCAAAGCCCGGGGCTGGAACACTGAAGCTTTCTTT. Its translation is CASSFKARGWNTEAFF.